Shown below are 22 T cell receptor beta chains from a single sample sequenced in a study of PD-1 blockade in classical Hodgkin lymphoma. Time point meaning: cycle 4 day 1 (C4D1), after about 6 weeks of nivolumab. All patients experienced relapse after autologous stem cell transplantation, and brentuximab vedotin exposure was variable. Profiled with immunoSEQ multiplex PCR; TCRdb holds only in-frame clones, not every one. The sample gives around 100,000 clones, less than 95% of which show up once; about 2.9% is in the top ten. The sequencing used peripheral blood mononuclear cells (PBMCs), collected before the fourth cycle of nivolumab. The receptors here all came from a human donor with classical Hodgkin lymphoma.

This sequence joins TRBV6-1 and TRBJ2-7; TRBD1 matches at 8 bases. The CDR3 is 14 amino acids. The germline gives CDR1 MNHNS, CDR2 SASEGT. V dropped 7 bases and J dropped 7; count of bases not matched to a gene: 12. As DNA, the CDR3 is TGTGCCAGCACCGAGGCCCAGGGGGCTGGGGAGCAGTACTTC. Protein: CASTEAQGAGEQYF.

The chain employs TRBV29-1 and TRBJ2-1, with D perhaps given as TRBD1 or TRBD2 (5 bases each). This CDR3 comprises 15 residues. From germline, CDR1 is SQVTM and CDR2 ANQGSEA. Trimming pared 4 bases from V and 2 bases from J, leaving 15 bases between. The chain's CDR3 is CSVAVWGSTYNEQFF. CDR3 nucleotides: TGCAGCGTTGCCGTATGGGGGAGTACCTACAATGAGCAGTTCTTC.

This chain joins TRBV4-1 and TRBJ2-7, with 8 nucleotides matching TRBD1. After removal of 1 base from V and 7 bases from J, the junction contained 9 bases not matched to a gene. The length of the CDR3 is 15 residues. Germline CDR1 reads MGHRA; CDR2 reads YSYEKL. CDR3 DNA sequence: TGCGCCAGCAGCCAAGTCCAGGGGGCCTCGGAAGAGCAGTACTTC. This sequence encodes CASSQVQGASEEQYF.

J is TRBJ1-6 and V is TRBV27, with 11 positions matching TRBD1. The CDR3 covers 15 residues. The V gene's germline CDR1 is MNHEY and CDR2 SMNVEV (reference sequence). Germline trimming cut 1 base from V and 10 bases from J; bases unmatched to any gene: 3. The CDR3 spells CASSLWDRGESPLHF. CDR3 sequence (DNA): TGTGCCAGCAGTTTATGGGACAGGGGGGAATCACCCCTCCACTTT.

V gene TRBV6-5 combines with J gene TRBJ1-1; 8 bases map to TRBD1. Per germline, CDR1 MNHEY and CDR2 SVGAGI. Trimming cost V 5 bases and J 8 bases; bases outside gene matches: 4. The CDR3 is made up of 12 amino acids. The DNA for the CDR3 is TGTGCCAGCAGTCAGGACAGGGTCGAAGCTTTCTTT. It translates to CASSQDRVEAFF.

The V and J genes are TRBV6-5 and TRBJ2-7; D unresolved. The ends were cut back, 6 bases at V and 3 bases at J, with 12 bases in the middle. The germline V gene has CDR1 MNHEY and CDR2 SVGAGI. This CDR3 is built from 13 residues. Written as DNA, the CDR3 is TGTGCCAGCAGCAGACTGATGGGCTACGAGCAGTACTTC. It specifies CASSRLMGYEQYF.

The rearrangement uses TRBV5-4 and TRBJ1-1, with a weak D call TRBD1 (5 bases). Germline V gene data show CDR1 as SGHNT and CDR2 as YYREEE (reference sequence). Trimming stripped 3 bases from V and 1 base from J, with 13 bases between. CDR3 size: 15 residues. The CDR3 DNA reads as TGTGCCAGCAGCTCAGCCGGGACGGCGAACACTGAAGCTTTCTTT. Translated: CASSSAGTANTEAFF.

The CDR3 DNA reads as TGTGCCAGCAGTCCCGGACTAGCGGGGGGGCCCGGGGAGCTGTTTTTT. This gives the protein CASSPGLAGGPGELFF. V usage is TRBV28 and J usage is TRBJ2-2, with 15 positions matching TRBD2. Germline assignment: CDR1 MDHEN and CDR2 SYDVKM. V was clipped by 5 bases and J by 6 bases; unmatched bases: 4. The CDR3 has 16 residues.

The CDR3 is CASEGGARGNTIYF. The CDR3 nucleotides are TGTGCCAGCGAGGGGGGGGCCAGAGGAAACACCATATATTTT. The chain is built from TRBV2 and TRBJ1-3, with D perhaps TRBD1 (6 bases). V shed 8 bases and J shed 4 bases, with 15 bases lying between them. This CDR3 is 14 amino acids long. Germline V gives CDR1 SNHLY, CDR2 FYNNEI.

This chain joins TRBV19 and TRBJ1-2, with unresolved D. Per germline, CDR1 LNHDA and CDR2 SQIVND (reference sequence). Trimming shortened V by 1 base and J by 8 bases, and 17 bases separated the two germline ends. The CDR3 totals 15 residues. The CDR3, as DNA: TGTGCCAGTAGTATAGTTGGCCGGAGCTTCTGGGGCTACACCTTC. It is translated as CASSIVGRSFWGYTF. Based on the CDR3 plus reference TRBV19 and TRBJ1-2, the full variable domain is DGGITQSPKYLFRKEGQNVTLSCEQNLNHDAMYWYRQDPGQGLRLIYYSQIVNDFQKGDIAEGYSVSREKKESFPLTVTSAQKNPTAFYLCASSIVGRSFWGYTFGSGTRLTVV.

This chain connects TRBV6-5 to TRBJ2-1; D possibly corresponds to TRBD2 (6 bases). V was clipped by 5 bases and J by 3 bases, with 11 bases between them. The germline CDR1 and CDR2 sequences are MNHEY and SVGAGI. This CDR3 contains 14 residues. The CDR3 DNA reads as TGTGCCAGCAGTCTGGGGACTGACTACAATGAGCAGTTCTTC. Protein sequence: CASSLGTDYNEQFF.

The chain links TRBV5-8 to TRBJ1-2; 7 positions match TRBD1. The CDR3 totals 12 residues. V lost 7 bases and J lost 7; bases outside the gene matches: 7. CDR1 and CDR2 (germline): SGHTS, YDEGEE. CDR3 bases: TGTGCCAGCCGGGACAGTGTTATTGGCTACACCTTC. This codes for CASRDSVIGYTF.

This sequence joins TRBV7-2 and TRBJ2-7; D is perhaps TRBD2 (6 bases). The CDR3 is 16 amino acids. Germline V gene sequence: CDR1 SGHTA, CDR2 FQGNSA. The germline V and J ends were trimmed by 1 base and 2 bases, with 15 bases remaining between them. CDR3: CASSLEPGLGAYEQYF. Written as DNA, the CDR3 is TGTGCCAGCAGCTTAGAACCGGGACTGGGGGCCTACGAGCAGTACTTC.

The V gene is TRBV18, the J gene TRBJ2-7; the D gene could be TRBD1 or TRBD2 (5 bases each). The germline V gene has CDR1 KGHSH and CDR2 LQKENI. The CDR3 has 14 residues. The V end lost 6 bases, the J end lost 3 bases, and 15 bases lay between the germline ends. CDR3 in amino acids: CASSPWDGDYEQYF. The CDR3 coding sequence is TGTGCCAGCTCGCCCTGGGACGGAGACTACGAGCAGTACTTC.

The chain recombines TRBV18 with TRBJ2-1; 8 bases match TRBD1. The CDR3 length is 16 residues. The germline gives CDR1 KGHSH, CDR2 LQKENI. Unmatched junction bases numbered 5, after V lost 3 bases and J lost 1 base. In nucleotides, the CDR3 is TGTGCCAGCTCACCTGGTTGGGACAGGTCCTACAATGAGCAGTTCTTC. Translated: CASSPGWDRSYNEQFF.

This chain joins TRBV10-3 and TRBJ1-6; D not resolved. The germline V and J ends were trimmed by 0 bases and 5 bases, with 20 bases remaining between them. Germline V lookup: CDR1 ENHRY, CDR2 SYGVKD. The CDR3 is 19 amino acids. CDR3 DNA sequence: TGTGCCATCAGTGAGTCGCCCTCGGCGTCCGACAACCATAATTCACCCCTCCACTTT. It yields the protein CAISESPSASDNHNSPLHF.

The chain uses TRBV6-1 and TRBJ1-5; 10 positions match TRBD1. Trimming took 4 bases from V and 0 from J; bases not matched to a gene: 9. CDR1 and CDR2 from the germline V gene are MNHNS and SASEGT. The CDR3 has 18 amino acids. The chain's CDR3 is CASSGRTGGFLSNQPQHF. The CDR3 DNA is TGTGCCAGCAGTGGGAGGACAGGGGGATTCCTTAGCAATCAGCCCCAGCATTTT.

Concerning this clone itself: The same CDR3 also results from other DNA sequences found in this sample. The chain has TRBV7-2 and TRBJ2-3; D remains unclear. Germline CDR1 reads SGHTA; CDR2 reads FQGNSA. This CDR3 spans 14 amino acids. V dropped 5 bases and J dropped 0 bases, with 9 bases sitting between them. CDR3 residues: CASSPSHSTDTQYF. For the CDR3, the DNA is TGTGCCAGCAGCCCCTCCCATAGCACAGATACGCAGTATTTT.

This sequence joins TRBV18 and TRBJ2-3, with D unresolved. Germline values: CDR1 KGHSH, CDR2 LQKENI. Trimming cost V 6 bases and J 4 bases, with 8 bases left between them. The CDR3 has 12 residues. The CDR3 region has the DNA TGTGCCAGCTCGTGGGGATCAGATACGCAGTATTTT. Translation gives CASSWGSDTQYF.

The chain has TRBV5-6 and TRBJ1-2; D is perhaps TRBD1 (5 bases). V lost 3 bases and J lost 14, with 17 bases in between. CDR3 length: 12 residues. Germline V lookup: CDR1 SGHDT, CDR2 YYEEEE. CDR3 sequence (DNA): TGTGCCAGCAGCTACAAACTAGAGCCAGGGACCTTC. As protein: CASSYKLEPGTF. The full variable domain, in which reference TRBV5-6 and TRBJ1-2 provide the parts outside the CDR3, is DAGVTQSPTHLIKTRGQQVTLRCSPKSGHDTVSWYQQALGQGPQFIFQYYEEEERQRGNFPDRFSGHQFPNYSSELNVNALLLGDSALYLCASSYKLEPGTFGSGTRLTVV.

The chain uses TRBV11-3 and TRBJ2-2; the D is unclear. This CDR3 spans 15 amino acids. V was clipped by 5 bases and J by 1 base, with 11 bases between them. Looked up from germline, CDR1 is SGHNT and CDR2 is YENEEA. CDR3 DNA: TGTGCCAGCAGCCCATCCGTAGGGAACACCGGGGAGCTGTTTTTT. Protein product: CASSPSVGNTGELFF.

The chain combines TRBV19 with TRBJ1-5; D may be TRBD1 (6 bases). Looked up from germline, CDR1 is LNHDA and CDR2 is SQIVND (reference sequence). The CDR3 length is 16 residues. V was cut by 4 bases and J by 7 bases, with 20 bases left in between. The CDR3 DNA sequence: TGTGCCAGTAGTACCCAGGGGACCTATTTGGGACAGCCCCAGCATTTT. Residues: CASSTQGTYLGQPQHF.